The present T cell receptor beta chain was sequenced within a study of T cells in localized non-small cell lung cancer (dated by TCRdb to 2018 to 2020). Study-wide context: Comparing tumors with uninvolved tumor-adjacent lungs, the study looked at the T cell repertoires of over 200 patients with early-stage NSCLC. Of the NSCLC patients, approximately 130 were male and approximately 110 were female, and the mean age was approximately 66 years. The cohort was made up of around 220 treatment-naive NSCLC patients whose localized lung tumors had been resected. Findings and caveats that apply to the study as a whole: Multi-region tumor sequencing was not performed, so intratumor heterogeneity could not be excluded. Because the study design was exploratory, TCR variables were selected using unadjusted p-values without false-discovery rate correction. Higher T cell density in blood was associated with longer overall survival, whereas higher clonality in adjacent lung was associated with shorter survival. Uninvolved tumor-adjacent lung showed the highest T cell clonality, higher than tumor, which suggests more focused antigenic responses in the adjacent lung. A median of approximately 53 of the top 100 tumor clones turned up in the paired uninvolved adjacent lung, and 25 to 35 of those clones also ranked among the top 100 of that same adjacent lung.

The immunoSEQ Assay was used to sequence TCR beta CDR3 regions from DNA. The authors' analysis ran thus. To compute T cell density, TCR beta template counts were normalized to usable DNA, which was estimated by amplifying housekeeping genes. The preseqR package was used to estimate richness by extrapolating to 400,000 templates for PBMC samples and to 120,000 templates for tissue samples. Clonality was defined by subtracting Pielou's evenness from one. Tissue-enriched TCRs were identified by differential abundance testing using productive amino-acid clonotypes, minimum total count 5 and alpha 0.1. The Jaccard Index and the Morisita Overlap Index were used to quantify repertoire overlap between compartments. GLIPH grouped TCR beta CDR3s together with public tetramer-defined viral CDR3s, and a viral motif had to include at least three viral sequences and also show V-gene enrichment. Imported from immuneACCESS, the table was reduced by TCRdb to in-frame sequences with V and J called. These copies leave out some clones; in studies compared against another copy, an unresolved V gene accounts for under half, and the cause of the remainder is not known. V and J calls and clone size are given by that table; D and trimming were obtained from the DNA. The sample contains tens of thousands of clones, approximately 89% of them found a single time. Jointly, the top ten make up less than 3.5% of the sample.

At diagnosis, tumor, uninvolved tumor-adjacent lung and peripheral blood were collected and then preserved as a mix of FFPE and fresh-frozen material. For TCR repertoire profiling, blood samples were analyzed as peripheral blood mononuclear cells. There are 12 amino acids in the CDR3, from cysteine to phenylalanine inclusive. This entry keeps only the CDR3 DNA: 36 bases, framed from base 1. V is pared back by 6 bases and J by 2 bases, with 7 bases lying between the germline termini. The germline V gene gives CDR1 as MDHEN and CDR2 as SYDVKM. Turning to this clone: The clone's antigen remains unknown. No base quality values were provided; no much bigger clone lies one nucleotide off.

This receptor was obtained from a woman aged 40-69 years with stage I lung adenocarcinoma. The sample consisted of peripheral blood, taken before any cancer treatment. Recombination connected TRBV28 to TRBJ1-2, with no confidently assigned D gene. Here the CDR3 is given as CASSWMNYGYTF. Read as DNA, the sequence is TGTGCCAGCAGCTGGATGAACTATGGCTACACCTTC.